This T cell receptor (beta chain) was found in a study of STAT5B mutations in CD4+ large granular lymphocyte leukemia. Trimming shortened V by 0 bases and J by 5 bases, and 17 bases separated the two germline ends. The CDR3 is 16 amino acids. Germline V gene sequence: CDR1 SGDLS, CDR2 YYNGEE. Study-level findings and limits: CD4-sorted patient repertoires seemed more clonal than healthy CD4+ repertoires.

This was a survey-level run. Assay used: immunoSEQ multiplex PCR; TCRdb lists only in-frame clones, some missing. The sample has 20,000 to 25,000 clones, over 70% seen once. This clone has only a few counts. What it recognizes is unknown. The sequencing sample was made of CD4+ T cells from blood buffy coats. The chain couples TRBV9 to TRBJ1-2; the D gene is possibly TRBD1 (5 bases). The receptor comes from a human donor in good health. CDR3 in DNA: TGTGCCAGCAGCGTAGACTCCAGGCCAGGGTTATATGGCTACACCTTC. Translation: CASSVDSRPGLYGYTF.